The clone carrying this T cell receptor (beta chain) was counted at least ten times. Its antigen remains unidentified. The data originate from a study of early T cells in non-severe SARS-CoV-2 infection. Findings of the study overall: In VDJdb matching, anti-spike CD8 responses were favored while private and CD4 specificities went missing.

Each single cDNA molecule received a unique molecular identifier. TCRdb processed the 5' RACE reads anew with MiXCR; each CDR3 protein has one entry. The sample has about 60,000 distinct CDR3 sequences; more than 8.5% are singletons. The CDR3 covers 17 residues. The V end was cut by 4 bases, the J end by 7 bases, with 23 bases between. Germline CDR1 and CDR2: SGHTA and FQGNSA. The chain recombines TRBV7-2 with TRBJ2-1, with D perhaps TRBD2 (6 bases). The clonotype was recovered from an adult who was a healthcare worker with PCR-confirmed SARS-CoV-2 infection or an uninfected control (not recorded which). The source material was whole blood. CDR3: CASSSQLTSPTKNEQFF. The DNA for the CDR3 is TGTGCCAGCAGCTCCCAACTCACTAGCCCAACTAAGAATGAGCAGTTCTTC.